Following are 2 T cell receptor beta chains from one sample sequenced in a study of blood T cell repertoires in COVID-19 (dated by TCRdb to about 2020). The protocol used for the library was the immunoSEQ multiplex PCR assay. As stored in TCRdb, this immuneACCESS dataset retains in-frame rearrangements with V and J assigned. A fraction of the clones does not appear; measured against another copy, unresolved V genes explain less than half of the discrepancy, and the remainder lacks a known reason. The sample yields approximately 460,000 clones; roughly 89% were counted once. Approximately 0.9% of the sample lies in the top ten. Sequenced sample: peripheral blood. The source of these receptors is a man younger than 35 with COVID-19, enrolled during active disease.

The CDR3 DNA sequence: TGTGCCAGCGCCCCGGGACAGGCGTACAATGAGCAGTTCTTC. Protein product: CASAPGQAYNEQFF. V and J are TRBV27 and TRBJ2-1, with TRBD1 identical over 8 bases. From germline, CDR1 is MNHEY and CDR2 SMNVEV (reference sequence). The junction had 7 bases not matched to a gene; V was cut back by 8 bases and J by 4 bases. This CDR3 contains 14 residues.

The chain combines TRBV19 with TRBJ2-7; the match to TRBD1 covers 9 bases. The V and J ends lost 9 bases and 10 bases, in that order; junction bases with no gene match: 13. The length of the CDR3 is 13 residues. Per the germline V gene, CDR1 is LNHDA and CDR2 is SQIVND (reference sequence). The CDR3 reads CASGTGRAIPQYF. As DNA, the CDR3 is TGTGCCAGCGGGACAGGGAGGGCTATTCCTCAGTACTTC.